The 8 T cell receptor beta chains below all came from one sample that was sequenced in a study of cytomegalovirus exposure and HLA in healthy donors. PCR employed 60 Vbeta and 13 Jbeta primers. Generated by immunoSEQ multiplex PCR, the TCRdb table keeps only in-frame clones and is missing some. The data contain fewer than 120,000 clones, more than 60% of them singletons. Sequencing was performed on PBMCs. All receptors derive from a man aged 25 to 40 in good health and CMV-seropositive.

This sequence joins TRBV19 and TRBJ1-5; D is unclear. V lost 7 bases to trimming and J lost 3 bases, with 16 bases between them. Looked up from germline, CDR1 is LNHDA and CDR2 is SQIVND (reference sequence). CDR3 length: 15 residues. For the CDR3, the DNA is TGTGCCAGTAATTTCGGAGGGCAGAACAATCAGCCCCAGCATTTT. Amino acids: CASNFGGQNNQPQHF.

The chain combines TRBV2 with TRBJ1-2; the match to TRBD1 covers 9 bases. The CDR3 totals 12 residues. Trimming removed 5 bases from V and 6 bases from J; junction bases left unmatched: 1. Germline values: CDR1 SNHLY, CDR2 FYNNEI. The CDR3: CASSTGGDGYTF. Written as DNA, the CDR3 is TGTGCCAGCAGTACAGGGGGCGATGGCTACACCTTC.

The J gene is TRBJ1-3, the V gene TRBV7-2, with a tentative D call TRBD1 (5 bases). With 0 bases removed from V and 5 bases from J, the gap between germline ends came to 11 bases. Germline assignment: CDR1 SGHTA and CDR2 FQGNSA. The CDR3 is 15 residues long. CDR3 protein: CASSLAQGDRNTIYF. DNA for the CDR3: TGTGCCAGCAGCTTAGCCCAGGGTGATCGAAACACCATATATTTT.

The rearrangement links TRBV10-3 to TRBJ2-1; 11 bases fit TRBD2. The V gene end was trimmed by 6 bases and the J gene end by 1 base; junction bases not matched to a gene: 20. The CDR3 has 21 amino acids. CDR1 is ENHRY, CDR2 SYGVKD, per germline. The DNA of the CDR3 is TGTGCCATCAGCCGCGACATACAGCGTGCTAGCGGGGGGTGGTCCTACAATGAGCAGTTCTTC. It is translated as CAISRDIQRASGGWSYNEQFF.

The chain employs TRBV18 and TRBJ2-5; 9 bases are shared with TRBD1. V shed 2 bases, J shed 2 bases, and the junction held 0 bases outside the gene matches. This CDR3 region has 14 residues. Germline lookup yields CDR1 KGHSH and CDR2 LQKENI. The CDR3 region is CASSPGTGQETQYF. The CDR3 DNA reads as TGTGCCAGCTCACCAGGGACAGGGCAAGAGACCCAGTACTTC.

This chain uses TRBV11-2 with TRBJ2-7; tentatively, D is TRBD1 (5 bases). CDR1 is SGHAT, CDR2 FQNNGV, per germline. Trimming cost V 5 bases and J 3 bases, with 14 bases left between them. The CDR3 totals 14 residues. The CDR3 region has the DNA TGTGCCAGCAGCCCCGCCTTCGACAGCTACGAGCAGTACTTC. The encoded protein is CASSPAFDSYEQYF. Looking up the rest from reference TRBV11-2 and TRBJ2-7 gives the full variable domain: EAGVAQSPRYKIIEKRQSVAFWCNPISGHATLYWYQQILGQGPKLLIQFQNNGVVDDSQLPKDRFSAERLKGVDSTLKIQPAKLEDSAVYLCASSPAFDSYEQYFGPGTRLTVT.

This rearrangement joins TRBV6-1 to TRBJ1-1; 7 bases align to TRBD1. This CDR3 region has 13 residues. CDR1 MNHNS and CDR2 SASEGT come from the germline V gene. Losses at the gene ends were 4 bases for V and 3 bases for J; bases not matched to a gene: 2. CDR3 nucleotides: TGTGCCAGCAGTGGAGACAGGGACACTGAAGCTTTCTTT. Translation: CASSGDRDTEAFF.

This chain links TRBV7-9 with TRBJ1-1; D might be TRBD1 (5 bases). V dropped 8 bases and J dropped 4 bases, with 11 bases sitting between them. The CDR3 is 12 amino acids. CDR1 SEHNR and CDR2 FQNEAQ come from the germline V gene (reference sequence). The CDR3 spells CASLGGGTEAFF. CDR3 DNA sequence: TGTGCCAGCCTTGGGGGGGGCACTGAAGCTTTCTTT. Full variable domain (rest looked up from reference TRBV7-9 and TRBJ1-1): DTGVSQNPRHKITKRGQNVTFRCDPISEHNRLYWYRQTLGQGPEFLTYFQNEAQLEKSRLLSDRFSAERPKGSFSTLEIQRTEQGDSAMYLCASLGGGTEAFFGQGTRLTVV.